Listed here are 9 T cell receptor beta chains from one sample, sequenced in a study of shared clonotypes between healthy human individuals. Data came from immunoSEQ multiplex PCR; TCRdb stores just in-frame clones and leaves some out. The sample carries about 380,000 clones, just over 95% recorded once. Sequenced input: memory CD8+ T cells sorted from blood. Subset indicated: CD45RO+ cells pooled with CCR7-negative TemRA cells. The source of these receptors is a young man in good health.

The rearrangement joins TRBV28 to TRBJ2-7; no definite D call. This CDR3 has 13 residues. Germline loops: CDR1 MDHEN, CDR2 SYDVKM. Trimming stripped 3 bases from V and 2 bases from J, with 8 bases between. Here the CDR3 reads CASSFGPPYEQYF. In DNA, the CDR3 is TGTGCCAGCAGTTTTGGGCCTCCCTACGAGCAGTACTTC.

The gene calls are TRBV10-3 and TRBJ2-7, with 10 bases that match TRBD1. Germline CDR1 is ENHRY and CDR2 is SYGVKD. The CDR3 extends over 16 amino acids. The trim removed 3 bases at V and 4 bases at J, leaving 9 bases unmatched. DNA of the CDR3: TGTGCCATCAGTGATAATGCGGGACAGGGGTCTTACGAGCAGTACTTC. It is translated as CAISDNAGQGSYEQYF.

The rearrangement links TRBV5-1 to TRBJ2-3; D gene ambiguous. The germline V gene has CDR1 SGHRS and CDR2 YFSETQ. This CDR3 contains 13 residues. The V end was cut by 9 bases, the J end by 5 bases, with 16 bases between. The CDR3 DNA reads TGCGCCACCCCTAGGTTGGTAATAGATACGCAGTATTTT. Protein product: CATPRLVIDTQYF.

The V gene is TRBV6-1, the J gene TRBJ2-4; 7 nucleotides match TRBD1. V trimming: 8 bases; J trimming: 4 bases; junction bases outside the gene matches: 5. This CDR3 contains 13 residues. The germline V gene has CDR1 MNHNS and CDR2 SASEGT. This chain's CDR3 is CASAGTVKNIQYF. The CDR3 DNA sequence: TGTGCCAGCGCCGGGACAGTAAAAAACATTCAGTACTTC.

The V and J genes are TRBV28 and TRBJ2-7; D possibly corresponds to TRBD2 (6 bases). The CDR3 has 14 amino acids. From germline, CDR1 is MDHEN and CDR2 SYDVKM. Deletions cut 2 bases from V and 6 bases from J, with 14 bases between. This chain's CDR3 is CASSLNAQAGEQYF. The CDR3 DNA follows: TGTGCCAGCAGTTTAAATGCCCAAGCGGGCGAGCAGTACTTC.

The genes are TRBV6-6 and TRBJ2-7, with 11 bases aligning to TRBD2. The CDR3 sequence is 15 residues long. The V segment lost 7 bases and the J segment 2 bases; nucleotides outside the gene matches: 7. Germline lookup yields CDR1 MNHNY and CDR2 SVGAGI (reference sequence). The CDR3 nucleotides are TGTGCCAGCACCCTTACTAGCGGGGGCCCCTACGAGCAGTACTTC. Its translation: CASTLTSGGPYEQYF.

The chain carries TRBV7-9 and TRBJ2-5; the D gene is possibly TRBD2 (5 bases). The V end was cut by 3 bases, the J end by 2 bases, with 7 bases between. Germline CDR1 is SEHNR and CDR2 is FQNEAQ (reference sequence). The CDR3 covers 13 residues. For the CDR3, the DNA is TGTGCCAGCAGCTTCGGGAAGCAAGAGACCCAGTACTTC. Translating gives CASSFGKQETQYF. The whole variable domain, remainder taken from reference TRBV7-9 and TRBJ2-5, is DTGVSQNPRHKITKRGQNVTFRCDPISEHNRLYWYRQTLGQGPEFLTYFQNEAQLEKSRLLSDRFSAERPKGSFSTLEIQRTEQGDSAMYLCASSFGKQETQYFGPGTRLLVL.

The rearrangement uses TRBV19 and TRBJ2-3, with a possible D match to TRBD2 (6 bases). CDR1 LNHDA and CDR2 SQIVND come from the germline V gene (reference sequence). The CDR3 has 15 amino acids. The germline V and J ends were trimmed by 6 bases and 3 bases, with 16 bases remaining between them. The CDR3 loop is CASRTTLGGTDTQYF. The CDR3 nucleotides are TGTGCCAGTAGGACCACCCTCGGGGGAACAGATACGCAGTATTTT.

This chain joins TRBV5-1 and TRBJ2-1, with 9 nucleotides matching TRBD2. The V segment lost 5 bases and the J segment 4 bases; nucleotides outside the gene matches: 4. The CDR3 totals 14 residues. Germline V gene data show CDR1 as SGHRS and CDR2 as YFSETQ. The CDR3 bases are TGCGCCAGCAGTAAGCTAGCGGGATACAATGAGCAGTTCTTC. This translates into CASSKLAGYNEQFF.